Shown below are 28 T cell receptor beta chains from a single sample sequenced in a study of T-cell memory formation after mild COVID-19. TCRdb itself ran the 5' RACE reads through MiXCR, one entry per CDR3 protein. The table includes about 120,000 distinct CDR3 sequences, about a fifth detected once. Material for sequencing was PBMCs or a T cell subset sorted from them (not recorded which). The receptors here all came from a man younger than 35 who had mild COVID-19 (a few samples of this study predate the infection). Cell type and time point are not known.

The chain carries TRBV25-1 and TRBJ1-6, with TRBD1 as a possible D gene (6 bases). The germline CDR1 and CDR2 sequences are MGHDK and SYGVNS. Trimming took off 6 bases at V and 10 bases at J, with 10 bases between the two ends. The CDR3 contains 12 residues. The CDR3 reads CASRQGWSPLHF. DNA of the CDR3: TGTGCCAGCAGACAGGGTTGGTCACCCCTCCACTTT.

This clonotype was detected a few times. The chain uses TRBV7-2 and TRBJ2-7; TRBD2 matches at 9 bases. CDR1 and CDR2 (germline): SGHTA, FQGNSA. V lost 1 base, J lost 1 base, and 2 bases stayed unmatched. This CDR3 is 15 amino acids long. CDR3 coding DNA: TGTGCCAGCAGCTTAGGACTAGCGGTGTCCTACGAGCAGTACGTC. It translates to CASSLGLAVSYEQYV.

This chain joins TRBV25-1 and TRBJ1-2, with D hard to call. With 6 bases removed from V and 8 bases from J, the gap between germline ends came to 13 bases. Germline CDR1 and CDR2: MGHDK and SYGVNS. This CDR3 has 12 residues. In DNA, the CDR3 is TGTGCCAGCAGCGACGGGGTCCGCGGCTACACCTTC. Its protein product is CASSDGVRGYTF.

The chain is built from TRBV4-3 and TRBJ1-1; D gene uncertain. This CDR3 comprises 15 residues. CDR1 and CDR2 from the germline V gene are LGHNA and YSLEER. V lost 0 bases and J lost 1, with 9 bases in between. The DNA for the CDR3 is TGCGCCAGCAGCCAAGATTCGGGCACGAACACTGAAGCTTTCTTT. As protein: CASSQDSGTNTEAFF.

This clonotype showed up just a few times. This rearrangement joins TRBV11-3 to TRBJ2-7; D possibly corresponds to TRBD1 (5 bases). Germline V gene lookup returns CDR1 SGHNT and CDR2 YENEEA. The CDR3 runs 13 residues. V was shortened by 1 base and J by 6 bases, with 10 bases between the two germline ends. The DNA of the CDR3 is TGTGCCAGCAGCTTAGGTTCTGGGGCCGAGCAGTACGTC. Its protein product is CASSLGSGAEQYV.

The chain employs TRBV7-3 and TRBJ2-3; D unresolved. The length of the CDR3 is 13 residues. Looked up from germline, CDR1 is SGHTA and CDR2 is FQGTGA. With 4 bases removed from V and 6 bases from J, the gap between germline ends came to 11 bases. The chain's CDR3 is CASSSDSWDTQYF. CDR3 coding DNA: TGTGCCAGCAGCTCCGACTCCTGGGATACGCAGTATTTT.

V gene TRBV25-1 combines with J gene TRBJ2-5; the match to TRBD2 covers 10 bases. After removal of 4 bases from V and 4 bases from J, the junction contained 6 bases not matched to a gene. The CDR3 sequence is 15 residues long. Germline CDR1 MGHDK, CDR2 SYGVNS. Here the CDR3 reads CASSGTSGVLETQYF. In DNA, the CDR3 is TGTGCCAGCAGTGGAACTAGCGGGGTCCTAGAGACCCAGTACTTC.

A few counts support this clonotype. In DNA form, the CDR3 reads TGTGCCAGCGAGGGATCCACAGATACGCAGTATTTT. As protein: CASEGSTDTQYF. The chain couples TRBV4-2 to TRBJ2-3; weak D call: TRBD2 (5 bases). The germline V gene encodes CDR1 LGHNA and CDR2 YNFKEQ. Trimming took off 8 bases at V and 2 bases at J, with 8 bases between the two ends. The CDR3 is 12 residues long.

V usage is TRBV12-3 or TRBV12-4 and J usage is TRBJ1-1; TRBD1 aligns across 7 bases. The CDR3 is 14 amino acids. V gave up 5 bases and J gave up 4 bases; unmatched junction bases: 7. The CDR3 DNA reads as TGTGCCAGCAGTCCGGGGACAGTACTCACTGAAGCTTTCTTT. Protein sequence: CASSPGTVLTEAFF.

This clonotype was observed a handful of times. This chain connects TRBV6-4 to TRBJ2-1, with D tentatively TRBD1 (6 bases). The CDR3 length is 16 residues. Germline V gene lookup returns CDR1 MRHNA and CDR2 SNTAGT. The V end lost 3 bases, the J end lost 0 bases, and 12 bases lay between the germline ends. This CDR3 is CASSEDGQSSYNEQFF. The CDR3 DNA reads as TGTGCCAGCAGTGAAGATGGACAGAGCTCCTACAATGAGCAGTTCTTC.

The genes are TRBV4-1 and TRBJ2-3, with D hard to call. Germline values: CDR1 MGHRA, CDR2 YSYEKL. Trimming pared 1 base from V and 4 bases from J, leaving 6 bases between. CDR3 length equals 13 residues. CDR3 DNA: TGCGCCAGCAGCCAAGTTCCCGCAGATACGCAGTATTTT. Its translation is CASSQVPADTQYF.

The chain uses TRBV7-2 and TRBJ2-4; 12 nucleotides match TRBD2. This CDR3 has 15 residues. After removal of 5 bases from V and 6 bases from J, the junction contained 5 bases not matched to a gene. CDR1 SGHTA and CDR2 FQGNSA come from the germline V gene. Written as DNA, the CDR3 is TGTGCCAGCAGCGTCGGACTAGCGGGGCTAAACATTCAGTACTTC. As protein: CASSVGLAGLNIQYF.

This clonotype is medium-sized. The chain combines TRBV19 with TRBJ1-1, with no clear D. CDR1 and CDR2 from the germline V gene are LNHDA and SQIVND (reference sequence). This CDR3 has 14 amino acids. V lost 6 bases, J lost 3 bases, and 14 bases lay in between. The CDR3 is CASRSAGPYTEAFF. The CDR3 DNA reads as TGTGCCAGTAGGAGTGCTGGGCCCTACACTGAAGCTTTCTTT. Full variable domain (missing parts from reference TRBV19 and TRBJ1-1): DGGITQSPKYLFRKEGQNVTLSCEQNLNHDAMYWYRQDPGQGLRLIYYSQIVNDFQKGDIAEGYSVSREKKESFPLTVTSAQKNPTAFYLCASRSAGPYTEAFFGQGTRLTVV.

This clonotype was detected many times. In DNA form, the CDR3 reads TGTGCCAGCAGCCAAGGGACAGCTTCTGGGGCCAACGTCCTGACTTTC. Translated: CASSQGTASGANVLTF. The rearrangement joins TRBV3-1 to TRBJ2-6; tentative D call: TRBD1 (6 bases). The CDR3 spans 16 residues. V was clipped by 1 base and J by 1 base, with 8 bases between them. The germline gives CDR1 LGHDT, CDR2 YNNKEL (reference sequence).

V usage is TRBV7-9 and J usage is TRBJ1-4; D ambiguous. Germline CDR1 is SEHNR and CDR2 is FQNEAQ (reference sequence). This CDR3 has 13 residues. Trimming removed 5 bases at V and 8 bases at J, with 12 bases between. CDR3 coding DNA: TGTGCCAGCAGCGCCGTTAATGAAGAAAAACTGTTTTTT. This encodes CASSAVNEEKLFF.

This chain links TRBV7-2 with TRBJ1-4; 8 bases map to TRBD1. The V segment lost 5 bases and the J segment 4 bases; nucleotides outside the gene matches: 9. The CDR3 totals 16 residues. Germline CDR1 reads SGHTA; CDR2 reads FQGNSA. The DNA of the CDR3 is TGTGCCAGCAGCCCCGAGCCAGGGGGCATTAATGAAAAACTGTTTTTT. The encoded protein is CASSPEPGGINEKLFF.

CDR3 protein: CASSLASSGGQTQYF. The DNA for the CDR3 is TGTGCCAGCAGCTTAGCTTCTAGCGGGGGGCAGACCCAGTACTTC. The chain couples TRBV7-6 to TRBJ2-5; TRBD2 agrees at 11 bases. The V gene end was trimmed by 0 bases and the J gene end by 6 bases; junction bases not matched to a gene: 3. The length of the CDR3 is 15 residues. Germline lookup yields CDR1 SGHVS and CDR2 FNYEAQ.

The rearrangement joins TRBV27 to TRBJ2-7, with 7 bases that match TRBD1. This CDR3 has 14 amino acids. Germline V CDR1 and CDR2: MNHEY, SMNVEV (reference sequence). The ends lost 6 bases at V and 6 bases at J; junction bases unmatched: 11. Written as DNA, the CDR3 is TGTGCCAGCAGCTACAGGGGCCCGCTGCCCGAGCAGTACTTC. Translating gives CASSYRGPLPEQYF.

Within the sample, this clonotype is medium-sized. The chain carries TRBV20-1 and TRBJ2-1, with 11 bases identical to TRBD2. CDR3 length: 15 amino acids. V lost 5 bases to trimming and J lost 8 bases; unmatched junction nucleotides: 11. From germline, CDR1 is DFQATT and CDR2 SNEGSKA (reference sequence). CDR3 nucleotides: TGCAGTGCTCTCCTAGCGGGGGGACTAAGTCATGAGCAGTTCTTC. It encodes CSALLAGGLSHEQFF.

There are a few counts of this clonotype. The chain couples TRBV4-1 to TRBJ2-7; D unclear. Germline values: CDR1 MGHRA, CDR2 YSYEKL. The CDR3 is 13 residues long. Trimming shortened V by 2 bases and J by 4 bases, and 9 bases separated the two germline ends. As DNA, the CDR3 is TGCGCCAGCAGCCAAAGGGTCCAATACGAGCAGTACTTC. Translated, it gives CASSQRVQYEQYF.

The chain employs TRBV24-1 and TRBJ1-1; D not resolved. The V gene lost 3 bases and the J gene lost 5 bases, with 15 bases spanning the gap. From germline, CDR1 is KGHDR and CDR2 SFDVKD. This CDR3 region has 15 residues. CDR3 in DNA: TGTGCCACCAGTGATACCGGTAGGGTGGGGACTGAAGCTTTCTTT. Encoded protein: CATSDTGRVGTEAFF.

This clonotype was observed many times. The chain employs TRBV7-2 and TRBJ2-3; no firm D call. The germline gives CDR1 SGHTA, CDR2 FQGNSA. The CDR3 spans 15 residues. V dropped 3 bases and J dropped 0 bases, with 10 bases sitting between them. CDR3 residues: CASSFWGGSTDTQYF. In nucleotides, the CDR3 is TGTGCCAGCAGCTTTTGGGGTGGCAGCACAGATACGCAGTATTTT.

This chain uses TRBV4-1 with TRBJ2-2; TRBD2 matches 8 bases. The CDR3 covers 18 residues. Trimming at V came to 1 base and at J to 3 bases, leaving 10 bases not matched to a gene. The germline V gene has CDR1 MGHRA and CDR2 YSYEKL. Here the CDR3 reads CASSQGGGVGRDTGELFF. CDR3 DNA sequence: TGCGCCAGCAGCCAAGGAGGAGGGGTCGGGAGGGACACCGGGGAGCTGTTTTTT.

CDR3 bases: TGTGCCAGCAGCGACGGGACTAGCGGGGGGTACCAAGAGACCCAGTACTTC. Translating it yields CASSDGTSGGYQETQYF. The chain links TRBV5-6 to TRBJ2-5; the match to TRBD2 covers 15 bases. Trimming removed 4 bases from V and 0 bases from J; junction bases left unmatched: 4. The CDR3 contains 17 residues. Per germline, CDR1 SGHDT and CDR2 YYEEEE.

The chain employs TRBV5-4 and TRBJ1-4, with 8 bases lining up with TRBD1. CDR1 is SGHNT, CDR2 YYREEE, per germline (reference sequence). CDR3 length equals 14 residues. The junction had 7 bases not matched to a gene; V was cut back by 4 bases and J by 8 bases. The CDR3 region is CASSPTDRDEKLFF. The CDR3 DNA follows: TGTGCCAGCAGCCCGACGGACAGGGACGAAAAACTGTTTTTT.

This clonotype came up a few times. The chain combines TRBV7-9 with TRBJ2-1; 9 bases are shared with TRBD2. Unmatched junction bases numbered 5, after V lost 2 bases and J lost 9 bases. Germline values: CDR1 SEHNR, CDR2 FQNEAQ (reference sequence). The CDR3 sequence is 14 residues long. Written as DNA, the CDR3 is TGTGCCAGCAGCTTAATAGCGGGGGTTGGTGAGCAGTTCTTC. This translates into CASSLIAGVGEQFF.

This clonotype came up a few times. The rearrangement links TRBV20-1 to TRBJ1-2; tentatively, D is TRBD1 (5 bases). Germline lookup yields CDR1 DFQATT and CDR2 SNEGSKA (reference sequence). This CDR3 has 15 residues. Trimming took off 0 bases at V and 4 bases at J, with 15 bases between the two ends. CDR3 nucleotide sequence: TGCAGTGCTAGAGACCGGGACCTAGGTCGCTATGGCTACACCTTC. This sequence encodes CSARDRDLGRYGYTF.

The chain combines TRBV25-1 with TRBJ1-1; D is ambiguous. Per the germline V gene, CDR1 is MGHDK and CDR2 is SYGVNS. V shed 6 bases and J shed 4 bases, with 12 bases lying between them. This CDR3 is 13 amino acids long. CDR3 DNA: TGTGCCAGCAGACTAGGGATAGGCACTGAAGCTTTCTTT. Translation: CASRLGIGTEAFF. The whole variable domain, filled in from reference TRBV25-1 and TRBJ1-1, reads EADIYQTPRYLVIGTGKKITLECSQTMGHDKMYWYQQDPGMELHLIHYSYGVNSTEKGDLSSESTVSRIRTEHFPLTLESARPSHTSQYLCASRLGIGTEAFFGQGTRLTVV.